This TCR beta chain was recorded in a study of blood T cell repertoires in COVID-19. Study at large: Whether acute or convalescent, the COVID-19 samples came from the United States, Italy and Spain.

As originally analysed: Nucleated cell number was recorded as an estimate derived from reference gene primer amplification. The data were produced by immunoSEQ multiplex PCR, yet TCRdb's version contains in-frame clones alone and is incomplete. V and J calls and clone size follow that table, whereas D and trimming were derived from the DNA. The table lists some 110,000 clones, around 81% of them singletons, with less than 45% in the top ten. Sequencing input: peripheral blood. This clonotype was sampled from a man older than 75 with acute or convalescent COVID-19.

The DNA for the CDR3 is TGTGCCAGCAGTTCCAAGGCGGGGTTCCAAGAGACCCAGTACTTC. It encodes CASSSKAGFQETQYF. The chain is built from TRBV7-8 and TRBJ2-5; weak D call: TRBD2 (6 bases). Germline values: CDR1 SGHVS, CDR2 FQNEAQ. The V and J ends lost 6 bases and 1 base respectively, with 15 bases between them. The CDR3 spans 15 residues.